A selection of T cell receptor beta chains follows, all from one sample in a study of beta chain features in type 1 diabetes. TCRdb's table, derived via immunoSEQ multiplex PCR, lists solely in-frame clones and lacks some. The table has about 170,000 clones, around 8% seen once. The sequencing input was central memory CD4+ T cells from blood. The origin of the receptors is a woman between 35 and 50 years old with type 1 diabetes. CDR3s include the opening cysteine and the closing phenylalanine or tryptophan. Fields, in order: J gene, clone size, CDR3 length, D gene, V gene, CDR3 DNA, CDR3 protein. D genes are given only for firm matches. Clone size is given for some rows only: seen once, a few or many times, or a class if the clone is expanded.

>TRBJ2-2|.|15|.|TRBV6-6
TGTGCCAGCAGTACACAGGGCCCGAACACCGGGGAGCTGTTTTTT
CASSTQGPNTGELFF
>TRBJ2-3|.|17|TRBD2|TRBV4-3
TGCGCCAGCAGCCCCTGGCTGGCGGGAGGGCCAACAGATACGCAGTATTTT
CASSPWLAGGPTDTQYF
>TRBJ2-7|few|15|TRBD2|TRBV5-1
TGCGCCAGCAGCTTGCGGACTGGGGGGGAGGACGAGCAGTACTTC
CASSLRTGGEDEQYF
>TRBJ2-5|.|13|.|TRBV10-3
TGTGCCATCAGTGAGGGGGGGTCAGAGACCCAGTACTTC
CAISEGGSETQYF
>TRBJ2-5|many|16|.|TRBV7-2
TGTGCCAGCAGCCAATTGGGGACTTCGATCCTCGAGACCCAGTACTTC
CASSQLGTSILETQYF
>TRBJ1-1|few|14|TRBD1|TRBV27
TGTGCCAGCAGTTACAGGGGGACGGACACTGAAGCTTTCTTT
CASSYRGTDTEAFF
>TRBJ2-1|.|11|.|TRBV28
TGTGCCAGCGGCGGGACCGTCGAGCAGTTCTTC
CASGGTVEQFF
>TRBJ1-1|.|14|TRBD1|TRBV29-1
TGCAGCGTCGCGACAGGGGGGCGGAACACTGAAGCTTTCTTT
CSVATGGRNTEAFF
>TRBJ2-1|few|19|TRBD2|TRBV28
TGTGCCAGCAGTTTATTCTCCTGGGAGGCGGGAGATCTCGACAATGAGCAGTTCTTC
CASSLFSWEAGDLDNEQFF
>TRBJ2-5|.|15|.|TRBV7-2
TGTGCCAGCAGCTTAGCGACAGCCCGACAAGAGACCCAGTACTTC
CASSLATARQETQYF
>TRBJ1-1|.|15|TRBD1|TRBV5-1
TGCGCCAGCAGCTTGGAGGGACAGTCGGGCCTTGAAGCTTTCTTT
CASSLEGQSGLEAFF
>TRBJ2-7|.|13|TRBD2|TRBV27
TGTGCCAGCAGTTTCCGGGAGGGATACGAGCAGTACTTC
CASSFREGYEQYF
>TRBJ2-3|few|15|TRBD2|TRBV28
TGTGCCAGCAGTTTAGCGGGAGGGCACGTGGATACGCAGTATTTT
CASSLAGGHVDTQYF
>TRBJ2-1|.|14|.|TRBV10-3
TGTGCCATCAGTGTGACCGGAGGGCCGAATGAGCAGTTCTTC
CAISVTGGPNEQFF
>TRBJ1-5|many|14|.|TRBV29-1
TGCAGCGTTCGGGACACCTCCTGGGATCAGCCCCAGCATTTT
CSVRDTSWDQPQHF
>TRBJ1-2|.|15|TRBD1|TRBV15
TGTGCCACCAGCAAGGACAGGGGATCGGGCTATGGCTACACCTTC
CATSKDRGSGYGYTF
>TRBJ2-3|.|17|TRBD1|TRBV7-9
TGTGCCAGCAGCTCTCGTGACCAGGGGGCAGGCGCAGATACGCAGTATTTT
CASSSRDQGAGADTQYF
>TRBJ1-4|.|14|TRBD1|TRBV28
TGTGCCAGCAGTCCAACGGACAGGGGTGAAAAACTGTTTTTT
CASSPTDRGEKLFF
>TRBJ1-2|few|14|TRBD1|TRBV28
TGTGCCAGCAGTAACCAGGGGGCGGGGTGGGGCTACACCTTC
CASSNQGAGWGYTF
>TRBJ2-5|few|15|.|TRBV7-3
TGTGCCAGCAGCCCTCGGGGAGGGGGGGGAGAGACCCAGTACTTC
CASSPRGGGGETQYF
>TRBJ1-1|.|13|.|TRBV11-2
TGTGCCAGCAGCTTGACAGGAACCACTGAAGCTTTCTTT
CASSLTGTTEAFF
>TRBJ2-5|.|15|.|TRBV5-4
TGTGCCAGCAGCCCCGCGGGGATACGCACAGAGACCCAGTACTTC
CASSPAGIRTETQYF
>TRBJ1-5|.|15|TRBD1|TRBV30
TGTGCCTGGAGTACTAACAGGGGTGGCGGTCAGCCCCAGCATTTT
CAWSTNRGGGQPQHF
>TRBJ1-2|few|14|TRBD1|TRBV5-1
TGCGCCAGCAGCCCCCGGACAGGGAACTATGGCTACACCTTC
CASSPRTGNYGYTF
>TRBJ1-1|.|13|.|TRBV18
TGTGCCAGCTCACCCGGGAGGGACACTGAAGCTTTCTTT
CASSPGRDTEAFF
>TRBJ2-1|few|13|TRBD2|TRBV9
TGTGCCAGCAGCCCCTCCTTTAGCGGGAGCCAGTTCTTC
CASSPSFSGSQFF
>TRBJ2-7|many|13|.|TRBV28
TGTGCCAGCAGTCCCAACAATCGCGGCTTTCCCTACTTC
CASSPNNRGFPYF
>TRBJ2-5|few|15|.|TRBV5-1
TGCGCCAGCAGCTTGGGGATTGTGGCGGAAGAGACCCAGTACTTC
CASSLGIVAEETQYF
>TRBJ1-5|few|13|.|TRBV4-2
TGTGCCAGCAGCCAAGGCAGGGGTCAGCCCCAGCATTTT
CASSQGRGQPQHF
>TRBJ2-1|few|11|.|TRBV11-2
TGTGCCAGCAGCCAAAGCGATGAGCAGTTCTTC
CASSQSDEQFF
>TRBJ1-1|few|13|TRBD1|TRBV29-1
TGCAGCGGATCGGGACAGGGGATTCTTGGAGCTTTCTTT
CSGSGQGILGAFF
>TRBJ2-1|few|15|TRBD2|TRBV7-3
TGTGCCAGCAGCAGCGGGGGGGGCACCTACAATGAGCAGTTCTTC
CASSSGGGTYNEQFF
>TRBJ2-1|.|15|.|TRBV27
TGTGCCAGCAGTTTAGCGAAAAGCTCCTACAATGAGCAGTTCTTC
CASSLAKSSYNEQFF
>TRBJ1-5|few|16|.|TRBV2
TGTGCCAGCAGGAGCCCGGTGGAGGGCACCTCTCAGCCCCAGCATTTT
CASRSPVEGTSQPQHF
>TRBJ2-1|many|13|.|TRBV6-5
TGTGCCACGGGTGACTCGCTTGACAATGAGCAGTTCTTC
CATGDSLDNEQFF
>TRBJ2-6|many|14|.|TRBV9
TGTGCCAGCAGCGACCCTGGCGGGGCCAACGTCCTGACTTTC
CASSDPGGANVLTF
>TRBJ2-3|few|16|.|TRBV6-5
TGTGCCAGCAGTTACTCGACAGGACCCAAGACGGATACGCAGTATTTT
CASSYSTGPKTDTQYF
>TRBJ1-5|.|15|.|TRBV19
TGTGCCAGTAGTATAGGGGCTTATAGCAATCAGCCCCAGCATTTT
CASSIGAYSNQPQHF
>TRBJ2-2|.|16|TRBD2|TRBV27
TGTGCCAGCAGAAACAGCGGGAGGATCAACACCGGGGAGCTGTTTTTT
CASRNSGRINTGELFF
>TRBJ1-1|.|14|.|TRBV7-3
TGTGCCAGCAGCTTAAACGGCAGGGGAGGGGAGGCTTTCTTT
CASSLNGRGGEAFF
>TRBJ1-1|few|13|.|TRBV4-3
TGCGCCAGCAGCCTCGAGGGTGGGACTGAAGCTTTCTTT
CASSLEGGTEAFF
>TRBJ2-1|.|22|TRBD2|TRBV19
TGTGCCAGTAGTAAGTGGCAGGACGGACTAGCCTCCGAAGTGGGGTCCTACAATGAGCAGTTCTTC
CASSKWQDGLASEVGSYNEQFF
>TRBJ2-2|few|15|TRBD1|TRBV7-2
TGTGCCAGCAGCTTTGACAGGGGGAACACCGGGGAGCTGTTTTTT
CASSFDRGNTGELFF
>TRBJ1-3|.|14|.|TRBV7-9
TGTGCCAGCAGCCAGCAGGGGTCTGGAAACACCATATATTTT
CASSQQGSGNTIYF
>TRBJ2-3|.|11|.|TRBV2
TGTGCCAGCAGTATCAGGGATACGCAGTATTTT
CASSIRDTQYF
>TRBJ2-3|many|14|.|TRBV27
TGTGCCAGCAGTTTGAGGCTAGCGCCAGATACGCAGTATTTT
CASSLRLAPDTQYF
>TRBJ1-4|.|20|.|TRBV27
TGTGCCAGCAGTCCCCAACGTGCGCCAGGTCGAATTTCCACTAATGAAAAACTGTTTTTT
CASSPQRAPGRISTNEKLFF